Listed here are 28 T cell receptor beta chains from one sample, sequenced in a study of response to subunit inactivated influenza vaccine. Each CDR3 protein gets one entry after TCRdb re-called the RT-PCR reads with MiXCR. Among about 700,000 distinct CDR3 sequences listed, about 15% were seen once. The sample was PBMCs from blood, taken approximately 15 days before vaccination. Source of these receptors: a man aged 50-59 years who received an inactivated influenza vaccine.

In DNA form, the CDR3 reads TGTGCCAGCAGTTTAAATCCGAGGACAGGGGCCACCTACGAGCAGTACTTC. Translation: CASSLNPRTGATYEQYF. V gene TRBV28 combines with J gene TRBJ2-7, with 9 bases matching TRBD1. V trimming: 2 bases; J trimming: 2 bases; junction bases outside the gene matches: 10. Germline V gives CDR1 MDHEN, CDR2 SYDVKM. The CDR3 runs 17 residues.

The V and J genes are TRBV12-3 or TRBV12-4 and TRBJ1-5; D remains unclear. This CDR3 is 16 amino acids long. Between the trimmed V and J ends, which lost 5 bases and 4 bases, there was a span of 18 bases. The CDR3 DNA follows: TGTGCCAGCAGTCCACGCCCCGGGTCCCCAAATCAGCCCCAGCATTTT. It is translated as CASSPRPGSPNQPQHF.

The sample holds a few counts of this clonotype. The chain has TRBV7-9 and TRBJ1-2; possibly TRBD1 for D (5 bases). Germline loops: CDR1 SEHNR, CDR2 FQNEAQ (reference sequence). CDR3 length: 14 amino acids. The V gene lost 2 bases and the J gene lost 4 bases, with 11 bases spanning the gap. CDR3 bases: TGTGCCAGCAGCTTACTCGTCGACAGCTATGGCTACACCTTC. As protein: CASSLLVDSYGYTF.

This clonotype has more than one count but fewer than ten. The V call is TRBV4-2, the J call TRBJ2-5; perhaps TRBD1 as D (5 bases). Germline CDR1 and CDR2: LGHNA and YNFKEQ. V was clipped by 4 bases and J by 5 bases, with 14 bases between them. The CDR3 totals 14 residues. CDR3 DNA: TGTGCCAGCAGCCGGTTGCAGGGAAGGGAGACCCAGTACTTC. It encodes CASSRLQGRETQYF.

The table lists this clonotype with many counts. V usage is TRBV20-1 and J usage is TRBJ2-3; D is tentatively TRBD1 or TRBD2 (6 bases each). The CDR3 length is 15 residues. Germline CDR1 reads DFQATT; CDR2 reads SNEGSKA (reference sequence). V was pared by 6 bases and J by 0 bases, with 16 bases between. CDR3 DNA sequence: TGCAGTGCAGCGGCTAGGGGGGCTAGCACAGATACGCAGTATTTT. This sequence encodes CSAAARGASTDTQYF.

This clonotype has at least ten counts. This chain links TRBV7-2 with TRBJ1-2, with unresolved D. Germline lookup yields CDR1 SGHTA and CDR2 FQGNSA. The CDR3 spans 14 residues. Trimming shortened V by 0 bases and J by 1 base, and 6 bases separated the two germline ends. The CDR3: CASSLALNNYGYTF. CDR3 sequence (DNA): TGTGCCAGCAGCTTAGCGCTAAATAACTATGGCTACACCTTC.

V usage is TRBV29-1 and J usage is TRBJ2-5; D uncertain. Trimming stripped 2 bases from V and 5 bases from J, with 12 bases between. CDR1 is SQVTM, CDR2 ANQGSEA, per germline. The CDR3 sequence is 13 residues long. The CDR3 DNA is TGCAGCGTTGAAATCTGGGGAAGGGAGACCCAGTACTTC. Residues: CSVEIWGRETQYF.

As for this clonotype: The junction departs from germline at one end; a sequencing error may be responsible. V usage is TRBV20-1 and J usage is TRBJ2-2; D gene uncertain. Germline CDR1 and CDR2: DFQATT and SNEGSKA (reference sequence). The CDR3 extends over 16 amino acids. The CDR3 nucleotides read TGCTGTGCTAGAGCAATCACCAGCCCGAACACCGGGGAGCTGTTTTTT. Its protein product is CCARAITSPNTGELFF.

Worth noting for this clonotype: A read error may be the cause here, since a much bigger clone is one base away. The rearrangement uses TRBV29-1 and TRBJ2-1, with D unclear. CDR3 length equals 10 residues. Looked up from germline, CDR1 is SQVTM and CDR2 is ANQGSEA. CDR3 sequence reads: CGADLIEQFF. In DNA, the CDR3 is TGCGGCGCCGATTTAATTGAGCAGTTCTTC.

CDR3 coding DNA: TGTGCCAGCAGCCCCCTAACCTGGCGGGAGGGGAACACCGGGGAGCTGTTTTTT. Translated: CASSPLTWREGNTGELFF. V usage is TRBV4-2 and J usage is TRBJ2-2; TRBD2 matches at 9 bases. After removal of 4 bases from V and 1 base from J, the junction contained 10 bases not matched to a gene. The germline V gene has CDR1 LGHNA and CDR2 YNFKEQ. The CDR3 extends over 18 amino acids.

This clonotype came up a few times. The CDR3 spells CASSSEMSPQETQYF. The DNA of the CDR3 is TGTGCCAGCAGCTCCGAGATGTCACCCCAAGAGACCCAGTACTTC. The genes are TRBV7-9 and TRBJ2-5, with D unresolved. CDR3 length: 15 residues. Trimming cost V 4 bases and J 1 base, with 13 bases left between them. Looked up from germline, CDR1 is SEHNR and CDR2 is FQNEAQ (reference sequence).

The chain uses TRBV27 and TRBJ2-7; 9 bases map to TRBD1. This CDR3 contains 16 residues. J lost 2 bases, V lost 5 bases, and 10 bases had no gene match. From germline, CDR1 is MNHEY and CDR2 SMNVEV (reference sequence). CDR3 sequence reads: CASSPLRQGGTYEQYF. The CDR3 DNA reads TGTGCCAGCAGTCCACTCCGACAGGGGGGAACCTACGAGCAGTACTTC.

This clonotype appeared a few times. J is TRBJ2-7 and V is TRBV7-8; D gene uncertain. The V and J ends lost 1 base and 4 bases respectively, with 11 bases between them. The CDR3 has 14 residues. Germline V gene data show CDR1 as SGHVS and CDR2 as FQNEAQ. CDR3 nucleotide sequence: TGTGCCAGCAGCTTAGTTTCAGATAAATACGAGCAGTACTTC. This gives the protein CASSLVSDKYEQYF.

This clonotype was observed a few times. The V and J genes are TRBV12-3 or TRBV12-4 and TRBJ2-5; 7 bases align to TRBD1. The junction had 3 bases not matched to a gene; V was cut back by 7 bases and J by 4 bases. This CDR3 has 12 residues. The DNA of the CDR3 is TGTGCCAGCAATCACAGGGGAGAGACCCAGTACTTC. Encoded protein: CASNHRGETQYF.

This clonotype was recorded a few times. This chain links TRBV6-5 with TRBJ1-2, with D uncertain. Looked up from germline, CDR1 is MNHEY and CDR2 is SVGAGI. This CDR3 region has 15 residues. Trimming removed 0 bases at V and 5 bases at J, with 13 bases between. The CDR3 reads CASSYSQALSYGYTF. The CDR3 nucleotides read TGTGCCAGCAGTTACTCGCAGGCCCTCTCATATGGCTACACCTTC.

This chain connects TRBV11-2 to TRBJ2-5; TRBD1 agrees at 7 bases. J gave up 2 bases and V 5 bases, and 11 bases lay outside the gene matches. The CDR3 is 16 amino acids. Germline V gene lookup returns CDR1 SGHAT and CDR2 FQNNGV. Written as DNA, the CDR3 is TGTGCCAGCAGCCTCTGGGGACAGACAACGCAAGAGACCCAGTACTTC. The encoded protein is CASSLWGQTTQETQYF. The full variable domain, with the rest looked up from reference TRBV11-2 and TRBJ2-5, is EAGVAQSPRYKIIEKRQSVAFWCNPISGHATLYWYQQILGQGPKLLIQFQNNGVVDDSQLPKDRFSAERLKGVDSTLKIQPAKLEDSAVYLCASSLWGQTTQETQYFGPGTRLLVL.

The chain recombines TRBV7-9 with TRBJ2-2, with D tentatively TRBD1 (5 bases). The germline V and J ends were trimmed by 3 bases and 1 base, with 12 bases remaining between them. Germline CDR1 SEHNR, CDR2 FQNEAQ (reference sequence). This CDR3 contains 16 residues. The CDR3 DNA is TGTGCCAGCAGCTTGAGATCCGACAGGAACACCGGGGAGCTGTTTTTT. This encodes CASSLRSDRNTGELFF.

This clonotype appeared a few times. J is TRBJ2-1 and V is TRBV6-5; no reliable D call. CDR1 MNHEY and CDR2 SVGAGI come from the germline V gene. The V gene lost 0 bases and the J gene lost 4 bases, with 7 bases spanning the gap. The length of the CDR3 is 14 residues. The CDR3: CASSYSNGYNEQFF. For the CDR3, the DNA is TGTGCCAGCAGTTACTCGAATGGGTACAATGAGCAGTTCTTC.

This chain links TRBV6-1 with TRBJ2-1; TRBD2 matches 7 bases. CDR3 length: 17 amino acids. Germline assignment: CDR1 MNHNS and CDR2 SASEGT. Trimming removed 7 bases from V and 2 bases from J; junction bases left unmatched: 14. The CDR3 spells CASNRRGGGRPYNEQFF. CDR3 nucleotides: TGTGCCAGCAACAGGAGGGGCGGGGGAAGGCCCTACAATGAGCAGTTCTTC.

A few counts support this clonotype. The V call is TRBV5-1, the J call TRBJ2-7; D is unresolved. The CDR3 contains 14 residues. Germline CDR1 and CDR2: SGHRS and YFSETQ. V shed 4 bases and J shed 1 base, with 12 bases lying between them. The chain's CDR3 is CASSPGPVSYEQYF. The DNA of the CDR3 is TGCGCCAGCAGCCCTGGACCGGTATCCTACGAGCAGTACTTC.

This clonotype was recorded a few times. V gene TRBV20-1 combines with J gene TRBJ2-3, with D maybe TRBD2 (5 bases). CDR3 length: 13 residues. The V end was cut by 3 bases, the J end by 0 bases, with 7 bases between. CDR1 and CDR2 from the germline V gene are DFQATT and SNEGSKA (reference sequence). CDR3 sequence: CSASRGSTDTQYF. In DNA, the CDR3 is TGCAGTGCTAGCCGGGGTAGCACAGATACGCAGTATTTT.

This clonotype was seen a handful of times. J is TRBJ2-7 and V is TRBV4-3; D could derive from TRBD1 or TRBD2 (5 bases each). This CDR3 is 20 amino acids long. The ends were cut back, 2 bases at V and 7 bases at J, with 33 bases in the middle. Germline lookup yields CDR1 LGHNA and CDR2 YSLEER. The CDR3: CASSQLWYGGDLPLATEQYF. The CDR3, as DNA: TGCGCCAGCAGCCAATTATGGTATGGGGGTGACCTACCTTTAGCTACGGAGCAGTACTTC.

This clonotype was counted between two and nine times. The CDR3 sequence is CASSQMDRVQETQYF. In nucleotides, the CDR3 is TGTGCCAGCAGCCAAATGGACAGGGTGCAAGAGACCCAGTACTTC. This sequence joins TRBV11-2 and TRBJ2-5; 8 bases agree with TRBD1. V lost 5 bases and J lost 2; bases outside the gene matches: 7. The CDR3 loop spans 15 amino acids. Germline lookup yields CDR1 SGHAT and CDR2 FQNNGV.

This clonotype has just a few counts. This chain joins TRBV25-1 and TRBJ1-3; possible D gene TRBD1, 6 bases. From germline, CDR1 is MGHDK and CDR2 SYGVNS. V was clipped by 4 bases and J by 2 bases, with 9 bases between them. The CDR3 consists of 14 residues. This CDR3 reads CASSATGPGNTIYF. The CDR3 DNA reads TGTGCCAGCAGTGCGACAGGACCTGGAAACACCATATATTTT.

This chain links TRBV25-1 with TRBJ1-2, with D perhaps matching TRBD1 (5 bases). Trimming left V 1 base short and J 3 bases short, with 9 bases between. Germline lookup yields CDR1 MGHDK and CDR2 SYGVNS. CDR3 length: 14 residues. CDR3 bases: TGTGCCAGCAGTGAATTAAGCAGGGACTATGGCTACACCTTC. It specifies CASSELSRDYGYTF.

This clonotype came up a few times. The chain combines TRBV4-2 with TRBJ2-1, with TRBD2 matching over 9 bases. CDR3 length equals 20 residues. CDR1 and CDR2 (germline): LGHNA, YNFKEQ. After removal of 4 bases from V and 0 bases from J, the junction contained 16 bases not matched to a gene. CDR3 nucleotides: TGTGCCAGCAGCCCATTATATCCTAGCGGGGTCCGAAGCTCCTACAATGAGCAGTTCTTC. As protein: CASSPLYPSGVRSSYNEQFF.

This clonotype was detected ten times or more. The gene calls are TRBV12-3 or TRBV12-4 and TRBJ1-1, with 8 positions matching TRBD1. V lost 5 bases, J lost 1 base, and 3 bases stayed unmatched. CDR3 length: 14 amino acids. CDR3 sequence reads: CASSRTGRNTEAFF. CDR3 bases: TGTGCCAGCAGTCGGACAGGGAGGAACACTGAAGCTTTCTTT.

As concerns this clonotype: Its ends do not fully match the called genes, so a read error is possible. V usage is TRBV12-3 or TRBV12-4 and J usage is TRBJ2-3, with D perhaps matching TRBD2 (6 bases). This CDR3 contains 12 residues. The CDR3 region has the DNA TGTGCCAGCAGTTTAGCGGGGCTAGCGAGTGGGTTT. This codes for CASSLAGLASGF.